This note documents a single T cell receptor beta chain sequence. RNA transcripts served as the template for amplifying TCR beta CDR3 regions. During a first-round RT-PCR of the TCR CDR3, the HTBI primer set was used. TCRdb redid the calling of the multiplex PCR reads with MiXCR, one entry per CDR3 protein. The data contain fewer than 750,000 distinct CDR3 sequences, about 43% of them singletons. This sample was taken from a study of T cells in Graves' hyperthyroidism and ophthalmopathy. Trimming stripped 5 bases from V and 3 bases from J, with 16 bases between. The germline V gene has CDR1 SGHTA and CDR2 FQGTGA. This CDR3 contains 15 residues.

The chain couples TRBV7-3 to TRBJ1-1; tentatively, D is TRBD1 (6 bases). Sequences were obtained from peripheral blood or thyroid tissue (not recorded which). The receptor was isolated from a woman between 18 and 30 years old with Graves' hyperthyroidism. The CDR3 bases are TGTGCCAGCAGCCCCTTCGGGGGGCGAGACACTGAAGCTTTCTTT. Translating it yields CASSPFGGRDTEAFF.